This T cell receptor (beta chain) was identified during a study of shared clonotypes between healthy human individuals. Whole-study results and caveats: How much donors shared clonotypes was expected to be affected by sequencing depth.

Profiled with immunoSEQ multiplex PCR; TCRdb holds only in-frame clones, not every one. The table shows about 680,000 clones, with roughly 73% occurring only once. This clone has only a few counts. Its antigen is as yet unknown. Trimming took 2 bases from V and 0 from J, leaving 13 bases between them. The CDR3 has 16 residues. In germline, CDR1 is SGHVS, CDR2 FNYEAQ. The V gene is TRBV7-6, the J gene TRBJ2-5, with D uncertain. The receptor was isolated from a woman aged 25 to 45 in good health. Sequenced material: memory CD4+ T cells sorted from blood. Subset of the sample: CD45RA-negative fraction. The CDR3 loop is CASSLNDLQNQETQYF. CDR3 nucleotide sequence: TGTGCCAGCAGCTTAAACGATCTACAAAACCAAGAGACCCAGTACTTC.